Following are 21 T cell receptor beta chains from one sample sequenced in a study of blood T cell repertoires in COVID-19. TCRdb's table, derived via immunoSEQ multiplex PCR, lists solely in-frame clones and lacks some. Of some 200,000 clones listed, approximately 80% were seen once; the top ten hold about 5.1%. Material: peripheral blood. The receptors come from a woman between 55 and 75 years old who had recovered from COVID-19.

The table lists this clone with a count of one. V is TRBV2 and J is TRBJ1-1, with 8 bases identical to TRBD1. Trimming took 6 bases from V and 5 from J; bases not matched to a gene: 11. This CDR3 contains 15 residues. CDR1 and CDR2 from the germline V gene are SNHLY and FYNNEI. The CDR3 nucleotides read TGTGCCAGCAGAGATATCACAGGGGGAGGTACTGAAGCTTTCTTT. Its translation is CASRDITGGGTEAFF.

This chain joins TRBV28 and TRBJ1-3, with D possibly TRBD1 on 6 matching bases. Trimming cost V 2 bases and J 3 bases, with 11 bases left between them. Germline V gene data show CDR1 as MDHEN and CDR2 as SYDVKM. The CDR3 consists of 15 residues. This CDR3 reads CASSLTAGDGNTIYF. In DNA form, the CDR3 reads TGTGCCAGCAGTTTAACGGCAGGGGATGGAAACACCATATATTTT.

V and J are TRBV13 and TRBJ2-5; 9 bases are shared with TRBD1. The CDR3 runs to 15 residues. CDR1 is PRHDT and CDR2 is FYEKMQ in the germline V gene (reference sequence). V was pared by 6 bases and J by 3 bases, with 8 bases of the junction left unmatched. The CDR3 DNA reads TGTGCCAGCAGGGCAACCGGGACAGGGAAAGAGACCCAGTACTTC. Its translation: CASRATGTGKETQYF.

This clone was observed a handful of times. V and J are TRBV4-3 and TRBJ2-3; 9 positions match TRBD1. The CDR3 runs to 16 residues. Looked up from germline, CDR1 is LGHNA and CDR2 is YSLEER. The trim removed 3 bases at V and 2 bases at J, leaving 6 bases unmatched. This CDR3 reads CASSQEDRGTTDTQYF. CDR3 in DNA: TGCGCCAGCAGCCAGGAGGACAGGGGAACCACAGATACGCAGTATTTT.

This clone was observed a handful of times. The DNA of the CDR3 is TGTGCCAGCAGTCGGTTCAGGGAAGCTTTCTTT. Amino acid sequence: CASSRFREAFF. V usage is TRBV6-6 and J usage is TRBJ1-1; D remains ambiguous. V lost 5 bases and J 8 bases, leaving 9 bases between the germline ends. Germline CDR1 MNHNY, CDR2 SVGAGI (reference sequence). This CDR3 comprises 11 residues.

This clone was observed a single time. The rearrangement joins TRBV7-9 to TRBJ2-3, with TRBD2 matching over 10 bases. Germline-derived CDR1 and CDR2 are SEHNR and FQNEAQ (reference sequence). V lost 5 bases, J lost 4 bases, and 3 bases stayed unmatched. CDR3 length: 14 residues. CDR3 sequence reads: CASSASGGADTQYF. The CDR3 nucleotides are TGTGCCAGCAGCGCCAGCGGGGGGGCAGATACGCAGTATTTT.

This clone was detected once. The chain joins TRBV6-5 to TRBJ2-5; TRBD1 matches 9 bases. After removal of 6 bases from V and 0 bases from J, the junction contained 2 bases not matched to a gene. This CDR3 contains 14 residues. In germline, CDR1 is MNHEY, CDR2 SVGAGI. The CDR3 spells CASSYRGHQETQYF. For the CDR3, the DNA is TGTGCCAGCAGCTACAGGGGGCACCAAGAGACCCAGTACTTC.

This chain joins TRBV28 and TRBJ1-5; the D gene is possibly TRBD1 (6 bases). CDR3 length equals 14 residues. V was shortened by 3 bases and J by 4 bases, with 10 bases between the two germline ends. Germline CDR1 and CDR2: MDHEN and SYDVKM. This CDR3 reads CASSFVQGNQPQHF. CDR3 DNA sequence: TGTGCCAGCAGTTTCGTGCAGGGGAATCAGCCCCAGCATTTT. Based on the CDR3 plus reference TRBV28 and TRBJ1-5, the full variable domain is DVKVTQSSRYLVKRTGEKVFLECVQDMDHENMFWYRQDPGLGLRLIYFSYDVKMKEKGDIPEGYSVSREKKERFSLILESASTNQTSMYLCASSFVQGNQPQHFGDGTRLSIL.

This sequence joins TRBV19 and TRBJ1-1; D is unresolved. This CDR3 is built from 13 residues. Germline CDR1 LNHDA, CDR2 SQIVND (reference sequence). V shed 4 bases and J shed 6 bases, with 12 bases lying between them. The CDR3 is CASSTYVVSEAFF. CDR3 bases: TGTGCCAGTAGTACTTACGTAGTATCTGAAGCTTTCTTT.

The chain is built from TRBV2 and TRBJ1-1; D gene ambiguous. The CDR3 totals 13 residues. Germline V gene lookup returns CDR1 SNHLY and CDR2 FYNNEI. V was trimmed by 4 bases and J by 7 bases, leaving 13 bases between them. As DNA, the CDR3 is TGTGCCAGCAGTGCAACTAATCGGGGTGAAGCTTTCTTT. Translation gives CASSATNRGEAFF.

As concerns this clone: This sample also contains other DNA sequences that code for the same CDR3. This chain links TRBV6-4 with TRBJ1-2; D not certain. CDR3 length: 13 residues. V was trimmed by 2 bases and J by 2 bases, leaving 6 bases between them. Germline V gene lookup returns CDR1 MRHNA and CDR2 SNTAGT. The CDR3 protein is CASSDGRNYGYTF. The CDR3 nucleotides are TGTGCCAGCAGTGACGGCAGAAACTATGGCTACACCTTC.

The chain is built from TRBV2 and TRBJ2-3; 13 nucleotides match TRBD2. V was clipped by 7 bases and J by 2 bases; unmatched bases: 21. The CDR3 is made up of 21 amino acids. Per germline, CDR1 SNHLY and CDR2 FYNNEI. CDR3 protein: CASMGEGGLAGANPYTDTQYF. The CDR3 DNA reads TGTGCCAGCATGGGCGAGGGCGGACTAGCGGGGGCAAACCCATACACAGATACGCAGTATTTT.

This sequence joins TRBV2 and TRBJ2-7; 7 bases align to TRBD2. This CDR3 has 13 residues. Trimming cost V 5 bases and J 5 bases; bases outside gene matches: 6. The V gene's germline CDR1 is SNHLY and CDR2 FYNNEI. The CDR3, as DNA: TGTGCCAGCAGTAGCGGGGAGCTGGACGAGCAGTACTTC. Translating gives CASSSGELDEQYF.

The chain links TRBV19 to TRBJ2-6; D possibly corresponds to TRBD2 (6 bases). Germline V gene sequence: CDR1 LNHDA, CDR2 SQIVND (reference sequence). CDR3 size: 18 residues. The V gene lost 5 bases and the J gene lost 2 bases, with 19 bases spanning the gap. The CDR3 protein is CASSSRDVGVPGANVLTF. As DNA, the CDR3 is TGTGCCAGTAGTTCGCGGGACGTCGGAGTGCCTGGGGCCAACGTCCTGACTTTC. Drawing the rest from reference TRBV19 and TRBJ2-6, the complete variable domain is DGGITQSPKYLFRKEGQNVTLSCEQNLNHDAMYWYRQDPGQGLRLIYYSQIVNDFQKGDIAEGYSVSREKKESFPLTVTSAQKNPTAFYLCASSSRDVGVPGANVLTFGAGSRLTVL.

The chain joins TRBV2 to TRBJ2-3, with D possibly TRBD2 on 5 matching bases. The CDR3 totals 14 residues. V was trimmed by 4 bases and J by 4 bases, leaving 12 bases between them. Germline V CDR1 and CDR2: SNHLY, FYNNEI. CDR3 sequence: CASSGEPPADTQYF. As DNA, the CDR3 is TGTGCCAGCAGTGGGGAGCCCCCCGCAGATACGCAGTATTTT.

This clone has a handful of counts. The CDR3 protein is CASSLQGGNTF. CDR3 bases: TGTGCCAGCTCGCTCCAGGGGGGTAACACCTTC. The V call is TRBV6-1, the J call TRBJ1-2; TRBD1 agrees at 7 bases. With 8 bases clipped from V and 12 bases from J, the junction kept 9 bases outside the gene matches. The CDR3 length is 11 residues. Germline V lookup: CDR1 MNHNS, CDR2 SASEGT.

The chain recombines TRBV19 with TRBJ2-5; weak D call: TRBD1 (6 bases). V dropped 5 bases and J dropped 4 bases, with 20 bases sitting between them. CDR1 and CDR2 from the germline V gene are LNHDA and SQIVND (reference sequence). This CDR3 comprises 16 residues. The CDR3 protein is CASSDQGSAWRETQYF. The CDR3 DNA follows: TGTGCCAGTAGTGACCAGGGGTCAGCTTGGAGAGAGACCCAGTACTTC. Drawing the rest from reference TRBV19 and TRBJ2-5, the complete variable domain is DGGITQSPKYLFRKEGQNVTLSCEQNLNHDAMYWYRQDPGQGLRLIYYSQIVNDFQKGDIAEGYSVSREKKESFPLTVTSAQKNPTAFYLCASSDQGSAWRETQYFGPGTRLLVL.

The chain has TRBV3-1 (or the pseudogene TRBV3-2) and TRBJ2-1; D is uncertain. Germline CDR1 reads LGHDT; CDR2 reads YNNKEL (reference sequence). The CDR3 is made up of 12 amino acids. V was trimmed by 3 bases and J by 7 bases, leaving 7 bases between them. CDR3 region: CASSHLRNEQFF. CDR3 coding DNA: TGTGCCAGCAGCCATCTCCGGAATGAGCAGTTCTTC.

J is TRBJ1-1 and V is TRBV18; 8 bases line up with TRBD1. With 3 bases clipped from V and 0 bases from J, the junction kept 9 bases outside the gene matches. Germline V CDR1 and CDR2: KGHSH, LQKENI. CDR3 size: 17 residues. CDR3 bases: TGTGCCAGCTCACCGAGAAACGGACAGGGAATGAACACTGAAGCTTTCTTT. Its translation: CASSPRNGQGMNTEAFF.

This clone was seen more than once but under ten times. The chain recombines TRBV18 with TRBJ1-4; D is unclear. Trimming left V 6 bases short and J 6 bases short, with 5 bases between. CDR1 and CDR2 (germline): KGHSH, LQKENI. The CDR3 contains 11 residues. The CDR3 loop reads CASSRDEKLFF. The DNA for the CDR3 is TGTGCCAGCTCCCGAGATGAAAAACTGTTTTTT.

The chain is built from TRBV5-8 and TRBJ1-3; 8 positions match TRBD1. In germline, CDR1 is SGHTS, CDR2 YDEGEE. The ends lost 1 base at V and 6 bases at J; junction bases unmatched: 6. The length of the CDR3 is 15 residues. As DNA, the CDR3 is TGTGCCAGCAGCTTGTGGCAGGGGGCCTCAAACACCATATATTTT. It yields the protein CASSLWQGASNTIYF. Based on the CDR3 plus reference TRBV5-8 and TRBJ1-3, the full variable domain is EAGVTQSPTHLIKTRGQQATLRCSPISGHTSVYWYQQALGLGLQFLLWYDEGEERNRGNFPPRFSGRQFPNYSSELNVNALELEDSALYLCASSLWQGASNTIYFGEGSWLTVV.